What follows is one TCR beta chain and its context. Researchers amplified the TCR beta CDR3 regions from RNA transcripts. During a first-round RT-PCR of the TCR CDR3, the HTBI primer set was used. MiXCR, run by TCRdb on the multiplex PCR reads, gives a single entry per CDR3 protein. The repertoire holds 560,000 or so distinct CDR3 sequences, with approximately 44% as singletons. The CDR3 contains 16 residues. V lost 4 bases and J 2 bases, leaving 15 bases between the germline ends. Germline V gene lookup returns CDR1 SNHLY and CDR2 FYNNEI. This specimen comes from a study of T cells in Graves' hyperthyroidism and ophthalmopathy. Graves' hyperthyroidism was deemed stable given no ophthalmopathy progression within 18 months. Those with hyperthyroidism were 18 to 65 years old, newly diagnosed, and ill for under 2 months.

The clonotype comes from a woman under 30 with Graves' hyperthyroidism. The source material was peripheral blood or thyroid tissue (not recorded which). The chain employs TRBV2 and TRBJ1-5, with no clear D. The CDR3 reads CASSGTEILRNQPQHF. The CDR3 DNA is TGTGCCAGCAGTGGGACCGAGATTTTACGCAATCAGCCCCAGCATTTT.